The next 27 T cell receptor beta chains were all read from a single sample in a study of T cells in Graves' hyperthyroidism and ophthalmopathy. It was RNA transcripts that yielded the amplified TCR beta CDR3 regions. When the TCR CDR3 underwent first-round RT-PCR, the HTBI primer set was used. TCRdb used MiXCR to reprocess the multiplex PCR reads, holding one entry per CDR3 protein. Seen here are under 650,000 distinct CDR3 sequences, around 15% observed once, and the top ten hold around 4%. Input material: blood. The receptors originated from a woman in her 30s with Graves' hyperthyroidism.

Ten or more counts support this clonotype. V and J are TRBV20-1 and TRBJ2-3, with D uncertain. Trimming removed 0 bases from V and 5 bases from J, with 6 bases in between. Germline CDR1 DFQATT, CDR2 SNEGSKA (reference sequence). The CDR3 loop spans 12 amino acids. CDR3 nucleotide sequence: TGCAGTGCTAGAGATTCGGTAGATACGCAGTATTTT. Residues: CSARDSVDTQYF.

The CDR3 protein is CASSPGPRGRQETQYF. For the CDR3, the DNA is TGTGCCAGCAGCCCGGGACCACGGGGTCGGCAAGAGACCCAGTACTTC. The rearrangement links TRBV9 to TRBJ2-5; D is possibly TRBD1 or TRBD2 (5 bases each). Germline CDR1 and CDR2: SGDLS and YYNGEE. V lost 4 bases and J lost 2, with 18 bases in between. The CDR3 has 16 amino acids. Full variable domain (remainder filled in from reference TRBV9 and TRBJ2-5): DSGVTQTPKHLITATGQRVTLRCSPRSGDLSVYWYQQSLDQGLQFLIQYYNGEERAKGNILERFSAQQFPDLHSELNLSSLELGDSALYFCASSPGPRGRQETQYFGPGTRLLVL.

This clonotype was counted many times. The J gene is TRBJ1-1, the V gene TRBV19; 8 bases fit TRBD1. V lost 9 bases, J lost 1 base, and 7 bases stayed unmatched. This CDR3 comprises 14 residues. Per germline, CDR1 LNHDA and CDR2 SQIVND (reference sequence). The CDR3 protein is CASSIGQGNTEAFF. The CDR3 DNA reads TGTGCCAGCAGCATAGGACAGGGGAACACTGAAGCTTTCTTT.

This clonotype came up many times. The V and J genes are TRBV13 and TRBJ2-5, with TRBD2 identical over 8 bases. The germline CDR1 and CDR2 sequences are PRHDT and FYEKMQ (reference sequence). Unmatched junction bases numbered 2, after V lost 3 bases and J lost 5 bases. This CDR3 has 13 amino acids. CDR3 protein: CASSLREVETQYF. CDR3 DNA sequence: TGTGCCAGCAGCTTGCGGGAGGTTGAGACCCAGTACTTC.

This clonotype was found many times. The gene calls are TRBV12-3 or TRBV12-4 and TRBJ2-1; 9 bases match TRBD2. J was trimmed by 8 bases and V by 0 bases; bases with no gene match: 5. This CDR3 comprises 15 residues. The CDR3 region has the DNA TGTGCCAGCAGTTTAGCCTTAGCGGGAGTGGATGAGCAGTTCTTC. Translation: CASSLALAGVDEQFF.

This clonotype was seen at least ten times. J is TRBJ1-1 and V is TRBV28; unclear D gene. CDR1 and CDR2 (germline): MDHEN, SYDVKM. V dropped 2 bases and J dropped 6 bases, with 10 bases sitting between them. The CDR3 is 13 amino acids. The chain's CDR3 is CASSLGGSAEAFF. In DNA, the CDR3 is TGTGCCAGCAGTTTAGGAGGGTCTGCTGAAGCTTTCTTT.

In its sample, this clonotype was seen many times. The chain combines TRBV12-3 or TRBV12-4 with TRBJ2-2; D unclear. The V end lost 1 base, the J end lost 1 base, and 10 bases lay between the germline ends. This CDR3 is built from 16 residues. CDR3 DNA sequence: TGTGCCAGCAGTTTAGGATTCAGCAAGAACACCGGGGAGCTGTTTTTT. This sequence encodes CASSLGFSKNTGELFF.

V gene TRBV20-1 combines with J gene TRBJ2-3; 9 nucleotides line up with TRBD2. CDR1 and CDR2 (germline): DFQATT, SNEGSKA (reference sequence). V dropped 6 bases and J dropped 5; count of bases not matched to a gene: 3. This CDR3 contains 12 residues. The CDR3 is CSAGTSRDTQYF. The DNA of the CDR3 is TGCAGTGCCGGGACTAGCCGAGATACGCAGTATTTT.

V usage is TRBV3-1 and J usage is TRBJ2-1, with D possibly being TRBD2 (5 bases). Germline lookup yields CDR1 LGHDT and CDR2 YNNKEL (reference sequence). This CDR3 contains 12 residues. V lost 1 base and J lost 13, with 11 bases in between. The CDR3 sequence: CASSQGLAYQFF. CDR3 DNA: TGTGCCAGCAGCCAAGGCTTAGCGTACCAGTTCTTC.

This clonotype was seen only a few times. The CDR3 nucleotides read TGTGCCAGCAGACTGGGGACAGGGTTCAATCAGCCCCAGCATTTT. Translated, it gives CASRLGTGFNQPQHF. This chain links TRBV6-2 or TRBV6-3 with TRBJ1-5, with 9 bases fitting TRBD1. The CDR3 length is 15 residues. With V trimmed by 6 bases and J by 3 bases, 6 bases remained unmatched. From germline, CDR1 is MNHEY and CDR2 SVGEGT.

Ten or more counts support this clonotype. The genes are TRBV28 and TRBJ2-5; D is unclear. V gave up 7 bases and J gave up 6 bases, with 12 bases separating them. In germline, CDR1 is MDHEN, CDR2 SYDVKM. This CDR3 spans 12 amino acids. The CDR3 region is CASMRPQKTQYF. As DNA, the CDR3 is TGTGCCAGCATGCGGCCTCAAAAGACCCAGTACTTC.

This clonotype was counted only a few times. This sequence joins TRBV4-2 and TRBJ2-5, with 11 positions matching TRBD2. Germline loops: CDR1 LGHNA, CDR2 YNFKEQ. The CDR3 runs 16 residues. Trimming took 2 bases from V and 5 from J; bases not matched to a gene: 7. CDR3 nucleotide sequence: TGTGCCAGCAGCCAAATAGCGGGAGGGCCGGATGAGACCCAGTACTTC. Its translation: CASSQIAGGPDETQYF.

This clonotype was seen repeatedly, ten times or more. V gene TRBV6-1 combines with J gene TRBJ1-1; the D gene is possibly TRBD1 (5 bases). This CDR3 comprises 14 residues. CDR1 MNHNS and CDR2 SASEGT come from the germline V gene. V lost 5 bases and J 6 bases, leaving 16 bases between the germline ends. CDR3 amino acids: CASSYGTVSAEAFF. DNA for the CDR3: TGTGCCAGCAGTTACGGGACCGTGAGCGCTGAAGCTTTCTTT.

This clonotype has a count of ten or more. The chain uses TRBV11-3 and TRBJ2-1; 9 nucleotides agree with TRBD1. The germline gives CDR1 SGHNT, CDR2 YENEEA. The CDR3 runs to 14 residues. The ends lost 3 bases at V and 7 bases at J; junction bases unmatched: 4. The CDR3 coding sequence is TGTGCCAGCAGCTTTCCGGGACAGGGTAATGAGCAGTTCTTC. Protein sequence: CASSFPGQGNEQFF.

This clonotype was seen repeatedly, ten times or more. This chain connects TRBV6-5 to TRBJ2-3, with D perhaps matching TRBD1 or TRBD2 (6 bases each). Trimming pared 0 bases from V and 4 bases from J, leaving 17 bases between. From germline, CDR1 is MNHEY and CDR2 SVGAGI. The CDR3 consists of 17 residues. The CDR3 sequence is CASSYSRPGGSADTQYF. For the CDR3, the DNA is TGTGCCAGCAGTTACTCGAGACCCGGGGGCAGCGCAGATACGCAGTATTTT.

The V gene is TRBV14, the J gene TRBJ2-1; 10 bases are a match to TRBD2. V gave up 1 base and J gave up 3 bases; unmatched junction bases: 15. The length of the CDR3 is 20 residues. CDR1 and CDR2 from the germline V gene are SGHDN and FVKESK. CDR3 protein: CASSQVGRLAGWTGYNEQFF. The CDR3 DNA is TGTGCCAGCAGCCAAGTGGGAAGACTAGCGGGCTGGACGGGCTACAATGAGCAGTTCTTC. The full variable domain, its missing parts supplied by reference TRBV14 and TRBJ2-1, is EAGVTQFPSHSVIEKGQTVTLRCDPISGHDNLYWYRRVMGKEIKFLLHFVKESKQDESGMPNNRFLAERTGGTYSTLKVQPAELEDSGVYFCASSQVGRLAGWTGYNEQFFGPGTRLTVL.

This clonotype was observed a handful of times. The chain carries TRBV3-1 and TRBJ1-4; D ambiguous. Trimming removed 1 base from V and 7 bases from J, with 13 bases in between. Germline V gene data show CDR1 as LGHDT and CDR2 as YNNKEL (reference sequence). The length of the CDR3 is 15 residues. CDR3 nucleotides: TGTGCCAGCAGCCAAGCGACGGGTGGGCGTGAAAAACTGTTTTTT. Protein product: CASSQATGGREKLFF.

This chain connects TRBV7-2 to TRBJ1-1; D unresolved. CDR1 and CDR2 from the germline V gene are SGHTA and FQGNSA. The CDR3 has 16 residues. Trimming removed 1 base from V and 7 bases from J, with 19 bases in between. CDR3 protein: CASSLGPLWEYGEAFF. CDR3 bases: TGTGCCAGCAGCTTAGGTCCCCTATGGGAATACGGTGAAGCTTTCTTT.

This clonotype was detected many times. This chain links TRBV6-1 with TRBJ2-5; 9 positions agree with TRBD1. The CDR3 totals 15 residues. Germline V gene data show CDR1 as MNHNS and CDR2 as SASEGT. V gave up 1 base and J gave up 4 bases; unmatched junction bases: 4. DNA of the CDR3: TGTGCCAGCAGTGAAGGGGGACAGGGAGGAGAGACCCAGTACTTC. This translates into CASSEGGQGGETQYF.

The V and J genes are TRBV13 and TRBJ1-2; possible D gene TRBD1, 6 bases. Looked up from germline, CDR1 is PRHDT and CDR2 is FYEKMQ (reference sequence). This CDR3 is 13 amino acids long. Trimming pared 3 bases from V and 6 bases from J, leaving 11 bases between. The CDR3 DNA follows: TGTGCCAGCAGCTTTGGGGGGGGCAATGGCTACACCTTC. Encoded protein: CASSFGGGNGYTF.

This clonotype was observed a few times. This chain joins TRBV6-2 or TRBV6-3 and TRBJ2-4; 11 nucleotides agree with TRBD1. This CDR3 region has 17 residues. V was pared by 5 bases and J by 2 bases, with 8 bases of the junction left unmatched. Germline V lookup: CDR1 MNHEY, CDR2 SVGEGT. The CDR3 spells CASSTRTGGFSKNIQYF. CDR3 bases: TGTGCCAGCAGTACGCGGACAGGGGGCTTCTCCAAAAACATTCAGTACTTC.

V and J are TRBV6-2 or TRBV6-3 and TRBJ2-3; the match to TRBD2 covers 7 bases. CDR1 MNHEY and CDR2 SVGEGT come from the germline V gene. With 4 bases clipped from V and 2 bases from J, the junction kept 9 bases outside the gene matches. There are 16 residues in the CDR3. In DNA, the CDR3 is TGTGCCAGCAGTTGGGGCGGGAGTCGACACACAGATACGCAGTATTTT. It yields the protein CASSWGGSRHTDTQYF.

This rearrangement joins TRBV20-1 to TRBJ2-1, with 11 bases aligning to TRBD2. In germline, CDR1 is DFQATT, CDR2 SNEGSKA (reference sequence). The ends lost 3 bases at V and 6 bases at J; junction bases unmatched: 19. The CDR3 length is 19 residues. CDR3 in DNA: TGCAGTGCTAGTTGGTGGGAGGCCGAAACTAGCGGGAGACCCAATGAGCAGTTCTTC. This codes for CSASWWEAETSGRPNEQFF.

At least ten counts were recorded for this clonotype. The chain links TRBV15 to TRBJ1-5, with D maybe TRBD1 (5 bases). V was trimmed by 2 bases and J by 1 base, leaving 12 bases between them. Germline V lookup: CDR1 LNHNV, CDR2 YYDKDF (reference sequence). The CDR3 runs to 16 residues. CDR3 coding DNA: TGTGCCACCAGCAGACCGTACCGGGACAGCAATCAGCCCCAGCATTTT. Residues: CATSRPYRDSNQPQHF. The complete variable domain, with remaining parts taken from reference TRBV15 and TRBJ1-5, reads DAMVIQNPRYQVTQFGKPVTLSCSQTLNHNVMYWYQQKSSQAPKLLFHYYDKDFNNEADTPDNFQSRRPNTSFCFLDIRSPGLGDTAMYLCATSRPYRDSNQPQHFGDGTRLSIL.

The rearrangement uses TRBV3-1 and TRBJ2-7; no clear D. Trimming stripped 1 base from V and 5 bases from J, with 9 bases between. The CDR3 consists of 13 residues. Looked up from germline, CDR1 is LGHDT and CDR2 is YNNKEL (reference sequence). The CDR3 DNA sequence: TGTGCCAGCAGCCAAGGTATTAGAGACGAGCAGTACTTC. Translated, it gives CASSQGIRDEQYF.

This clonotype was observed a handful of times. This chain joins TRBV18 and TRBJ1-4; TRBD1 is a possible D gene (5 bases). The CDR3 spans 14 residues. V was pared by 3 bases and J by 3 bases, with 8 bases between. Germline CDR1 reads KGHSH; CDR2 reads LQKENI. CDR3 residues: CASSPGRPNEKLFF. As DNA, the CDR3 is TGTGCCAGCTCACCGGGACGTCCTAATGAAAAACTGTTTTTT.

This clonotype was recorded at least ten times. The J gene is TRBJ2-2, the V gene TRBV24-1; D is perhaps TRBD1 or TRBD2 (6 bases each). The V and J ends lost 5 bases and 6 bases respectively, with 21 bases between them. CDR3 length equals 17 residues. Germline loops: CDR1 KGHDR, CDR2 SFDVKD. The CDR3, as DNA: TGTGCCACCAGTGCTCACAGCGGAGGGGGTAGCCCCGGGGAGCTGTTTTTT. Protein: CATSAHSGGGSPGELFF.